This T cell receptor (beta chain) is from a study of blood T cell repertoires in COVID-19. The ends lost 7 bases at V and 8 bases at J; junction bases unmatched: 19. The CDR3 is 16 amino acids. Germline V gene sequence: CDR1 SQVTM, CDR2 ANQGSEA. Here immunoSEQ multiplex PCR was the method, and the copy in TCRdb shows in-frame clones only, minus some. The sample gives 150,000 to 200,000 clones, roughly 85% of which show up once; 9.5% to 12% is in the top ten. The chain uses TRBV29-1 and TRBJ1-3; 8 bases match TRBD1. The sequenced sample was peripheral blood. This TCR was recovered from a human donor with active or convalescent COVID-19. The donor label of this sample is uncertain. CDR3 sequence: CSGPMQDRAFLDTIYF. The CDR3 region has the DNA TGCAGCGGCCCTATGCAGGACAGGGCGTTTCTTGACACCATATATTTT.